These 4 T cell receptor beta chains were sequenced from one sample in a study of T cell repertoires in cytomegalovirus infection. TCRdb re-called the reads with MiXCR, one entry per CDR3 protein. Here the sample spans more than 650,000 distinct CDR3 sequences, approximately 40% being singletons. The sample taken for sequencing was PBMCs. Source of these receptors: a human donor in good health (CMV status not recorded). Some clones in this sample may be carry-over from other donors' samples.

This clonotype was counted only a few times. The J gene is TRBJ2-1, the V gene TRBV27, with D tentatively TRBD2 (6 bases). The V end lost 6 bases, the J end lost 8 bases, and 17 bases lay between the germline ends. Germline loops: CDR1 MNHEY, CDR2 SMNVEV (reference sequence). CDR3 length: 14 amino acids. The CDR3 DNA reads TGTGCCAGCAGCCTCGGCGGGACCCTGGATGAGCAGTTCTTC. Translated: CASSLGGTLDEQFF.

V usage is TRBV20-1 and J usage is TRBJ2-5; 11 bases agree with TRBD2. Germline values: CDR1 DFQATT, CDR2 SNEGSKA (reference sequence). The CDR3 extends over 14 amino acids. Losses at the gene ends were 7 bases for V and 2 bases for J; bases not matched to a gene: 6. The CDR3 loop reads CSGLGTSGQETQYF. CDR3 DNA: TGCAGTGGCCTTGGGACTAGCGGACAAGAGACCCAGTACTTC.

A word on this clonotype: One end of the junction does not line up with germline, which may come from a read error. The chain couples TRBV5-3 to TRBJ2-2; D gene ambiguous. TRBV5-3 is recorded as an ORF, its role being uncertain. The CDR3 contains 14 residues. CDR3 DNA sequence: TGTGCCAGCAGCTTGGGTGGAACCACCGGGGAGCTGTTTTTT. As protein: CASSLGGTTGELFF.

A few counts support this clonotype. This chain joins TRBV19 and TRBJ2-7; 8 nucleotides line up with TRBD1. This CDR3 region has 15 residues. CDR1 LNHDA and CDR2 SQIVND come from the germline V gene (reference sequence). Trimming at V came to 1 base and at J to 2 bases, leaving 4 bases not matched to a gene. The CDR3 region is CASSIAAGQAYEQYF. The CDR3 DNA sequence: TGTGCCAGTAGTATAGCCGCGGGACAGGCCTACGAGCAGTACTTC.